This T cell receptor (beta chain) was sequenced in a study of CD4 T cells in relation to SARS-CoV-2 and coronaviruses. Across the whole study: TCR beta CDR3s were sequenced after approximately ten-day antigen culture of PBMCs.

This CDR3 has 15 residues. Germline values: CDR1 ENHRY, CDR2 SYGVKD. J was trimmed by 2 bases and V by 7 bases; bases with no gene match: 8. The method was immunoSEQ multiplex PCR; TCRdb's version includes in-frame clones alone and lacks a portion of them. The sample holds about 40,000 clones; about 79% are singletons and the top ten take 6.6%. On this clone: What it binds is not known.

Naive and memory CD4+ T cells were separated from cryopreserved PBMCs. Roughly 10^5 naive or memory CD4+ cells were cultured with CEF peptides for under twelve days. Sequencing was carried out using naive CD4+ T cells from PBMCs, cultured in vitro. Indicated subset: naive CD4+ T cells isolated by negative enrichment. The chain has TRBV10-3 and TRBJ2-5, with 9 bases that match TRBD2. The receptor comes from an adult with COVID-19. This CDR3 reads CAIMASGTRQETQYF. The CDR3 DNA is TGTGCCATCATGGCTAGCGGGACCAGACAAGAGACCCAGTACTTC.